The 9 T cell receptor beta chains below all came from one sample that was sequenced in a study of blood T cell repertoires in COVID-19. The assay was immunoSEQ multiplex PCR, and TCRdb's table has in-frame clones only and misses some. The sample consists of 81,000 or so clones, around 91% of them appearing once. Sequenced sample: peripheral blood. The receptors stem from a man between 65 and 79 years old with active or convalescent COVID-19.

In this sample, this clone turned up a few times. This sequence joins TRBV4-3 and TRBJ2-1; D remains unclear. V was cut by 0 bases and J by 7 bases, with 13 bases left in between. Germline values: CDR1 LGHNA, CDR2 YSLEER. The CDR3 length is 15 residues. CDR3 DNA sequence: TGCGCCAGCAGCCAAGATCCGGTGAGGTGGAATGAGCAGTTCTTC. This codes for CASSQDPVRWNEQFF.

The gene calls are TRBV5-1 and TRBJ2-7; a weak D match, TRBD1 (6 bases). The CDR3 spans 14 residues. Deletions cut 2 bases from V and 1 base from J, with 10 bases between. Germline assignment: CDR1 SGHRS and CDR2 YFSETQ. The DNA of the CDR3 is TGCGCCAGCAGCTTACAACAGGGTTCCTACGAGCAGTACTTC. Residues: CASSLQQGSYEQYF.

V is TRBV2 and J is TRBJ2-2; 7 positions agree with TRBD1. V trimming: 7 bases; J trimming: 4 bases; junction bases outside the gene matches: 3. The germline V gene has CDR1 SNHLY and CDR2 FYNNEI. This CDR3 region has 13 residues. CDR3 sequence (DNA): TGTGCCAGCAACAGGGGCGGCACCGGGGAGCTGTTTTTT. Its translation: CASNRGGTGELFF.

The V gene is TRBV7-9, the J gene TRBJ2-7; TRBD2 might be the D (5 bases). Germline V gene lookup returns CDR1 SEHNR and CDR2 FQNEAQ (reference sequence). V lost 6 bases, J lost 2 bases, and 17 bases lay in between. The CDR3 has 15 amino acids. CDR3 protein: CASSGVASGTYEQYF. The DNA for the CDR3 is TGTGCCAGCAGTGGGGTAGCTTCCGGGACCTACGAGCAGTACTTC.

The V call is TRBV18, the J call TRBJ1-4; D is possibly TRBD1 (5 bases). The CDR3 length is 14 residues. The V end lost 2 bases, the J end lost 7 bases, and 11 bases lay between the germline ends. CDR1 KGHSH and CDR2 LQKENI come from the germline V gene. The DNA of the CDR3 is TGTGCCAGCTCACCAATTTCGGGGGGTGAAAAACTGTTTTTT. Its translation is CASSPISGGEKLFF.

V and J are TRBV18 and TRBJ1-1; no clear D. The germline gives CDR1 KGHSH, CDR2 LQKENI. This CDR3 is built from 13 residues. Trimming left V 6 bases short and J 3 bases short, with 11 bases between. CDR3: CASSSGGDTEAFF. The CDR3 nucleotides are TGTGCCAGCTCGTCAGGCGGGGACACTGAAGCTTTCTTT.

The CDR3 region has the DNA TGCGCCAGCAGCTCCTACACAGATACGCAGTATTTT. It specifies CASSSYTDTQYF. The chain carries TRBV5-1 and TRBJ2-3; D unclear. Trimming stripped 3 bases from V and 2 bases from J, with 4 bases between. CDR3 length: 12 residues. Per the germline V gene, CDR1 is SGHRS and CDR2 is YFSETQ.

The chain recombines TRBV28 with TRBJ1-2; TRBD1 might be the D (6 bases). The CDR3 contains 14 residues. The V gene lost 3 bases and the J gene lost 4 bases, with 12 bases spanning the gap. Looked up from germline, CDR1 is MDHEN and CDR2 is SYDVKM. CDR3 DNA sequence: TGTGCCAGCAGTTTCCTGGGCAGGGGCTATGGCTACACCTTC. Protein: CASSFLGRGYGYTF.

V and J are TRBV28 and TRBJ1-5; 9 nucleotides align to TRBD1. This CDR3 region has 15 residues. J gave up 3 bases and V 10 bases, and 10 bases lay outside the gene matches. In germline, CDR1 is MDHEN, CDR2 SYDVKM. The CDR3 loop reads CATQRQGGHNQPQHF. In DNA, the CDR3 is TGTGCCACCCAAAGACAGGGGGGCCACAATCAGCCCCAGCATTTT.